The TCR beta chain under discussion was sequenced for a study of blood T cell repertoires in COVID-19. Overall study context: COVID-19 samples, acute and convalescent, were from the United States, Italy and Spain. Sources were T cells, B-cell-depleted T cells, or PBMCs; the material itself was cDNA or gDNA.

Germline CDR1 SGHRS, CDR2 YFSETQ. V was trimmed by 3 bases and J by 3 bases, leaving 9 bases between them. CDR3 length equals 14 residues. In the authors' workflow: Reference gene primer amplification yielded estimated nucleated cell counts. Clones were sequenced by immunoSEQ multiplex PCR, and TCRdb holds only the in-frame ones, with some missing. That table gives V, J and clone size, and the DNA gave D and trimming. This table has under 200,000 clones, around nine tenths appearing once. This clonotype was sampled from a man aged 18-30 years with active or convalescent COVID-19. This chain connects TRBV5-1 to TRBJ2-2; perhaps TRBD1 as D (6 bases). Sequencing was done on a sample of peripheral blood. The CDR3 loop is CASSSRTDTGELFF. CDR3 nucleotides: TGCGCCAGCAGCTCGCGGACAGACACCGGGGAGCTGTTTTTT.